The clone carrying this TCR beta chain was found a few times. Its matching antigen is unknown. Method: immunoSEQ multiplex PCR; TCRdb's copy keeps in-frame clones and lacks some. Among about 140,000 clones, 90% to 95% were seen once, and the ten largest hold approximately 6.8%. These data originate in a study of T cell responses to AZD1222 COVID-19 vaccine. Pooled in the analysis were second doses at about 4 or about 12 weeks. Study-level points and caveats: Targeting of unmutated variant regions was reportedly seen in nearly half of spike-specific TCRs.

V was clipped by 1 base and J by 3 bases; unmatched bases: 0. This CDR3 is built from 13 residues. From germline, CDR1 is SGHTS and CDR2 YDEGEE. The chain uses TRBV5-8 and TRBJ2-7; 8 bases are a match to TRBD1. This TCR came from an adult who received the AZD1222 COVID-19 vaccine. The source was peripheral blood, collected 28 days after the second AZD1222 dose. Written as DNA, the CDR3 is TGTGCCAGCAGCTTGACAGGGGGCTACGAGCAGTACTTC. As protein: CASSLTGGYEQYF. The full variable domain, with the rest looked up from reference TRBV5-8 and TRBJ2-7, is EAGVTQSPTHLIKTRGQQATLRCSPISGHTSVYWYQQALGLGLQFLLWYDEGEERNRGNFPPRFSGRQFPNYSSELNVNALELEDSALYLCASSLTGGYEQYFGPGTRLTVT.